A single sample is the source of the 20 T cell receptor beta chains below, sequenced in a study of blood T cells in healthy people across ages. Next came a second PCR, run for about 6 to 12 cycles, which used a sample-barcoded 5' primer along with a J-beta primer mix. TCRdb processed the 5' RACE reads anew with MiXCR; each CDR3 protein has one entry. In the table there are about 670,000 distinct CDR3 sequences, under 65% of which are singletons. Source material: blood. Receptor source: an elderly woman in good health.

This rearrangement joins TRBV7-9 to TRBJ2-7; TRBD1 aligns across 8 bases. With V trimmed by 5 bases and J by 6 bases, 9 bases remained unmatched. Germline V gene lookup returns CDR1 SEHNR and CDR2 FQNEAQ (reference sequence). CDR3 size: 14 residues. CDR3 nucleotide sequence: TGTGCCAGCAGCCTAAATCAGGGGGCTCTCGAGCAGTACTTC. Encoded protein: CASSLNQGALEQYF.

The rearrangement links TRBV15 to TRBJ2-7; D is possibly TRBD2 (6 bases). Trimming stripped 3 bases from V and 4 bases from J, with 16 bases between. CDR3 length: 15 residues. Germline V gene data show CDR1 as LNHNV and CDR2 as YYDKDF (reference sequence). The CDR3 loop is CATSRDTSGTYEQYF. In nucleotides, the CDR3 is TGTGCCACCAGCAGGGACACATCGGGGACTTACGAGCAGTACTTC.

V and J are TRBV20-1 and TRBJ2-2, with D maybe TRBD1 (6 bases). V lost 1 base to trimming and J lost 4 bases, with 10 bases between them. The CDR3 runs 14 residues. Germline V gives CDR1 DFQATT, CDR2 SNEGSKA (reference sequence). CDR3 coding DNA: TGCAGTGCTAGAGCCGGGACACTCACCGGGGAGCTGTTTTTT. It translates to CSARAGTLTGELFF.

V is TRBV12-3 or TRBV12-4 and J is TRBJ2-1, with TRBD2 identical over 8 bases. The CDR3 loop spans 14 amino acids. V gave up 6 bases and J gave up 1 base; unmatched junction bases: 2. CDR3 nucleotide sequence: TGTGCCAGCAGGCGGGGGGTTTCCTACAATGAGCAGTTCTTC. The encoded protein is CASRRGVSYNEQFF.

The J gene is TRBJ1-1, the V gene TRBV29-1; the D is unclear. The length of the CDR3 is 11 residues. Between the trimmed V and J ends, which lost 5 bases and 2 bases, there was a span of 6 bases. CDR1 and CDR2 from the germline V gene are SQVTM and ANQGSEA. The CDR3 loop reads CSVRINTEAFF. CDR3 nucleotide sequence: TGCAGCGTTAGAATTAACACTGAAGCTTTCTTT.

The chain employs TRBV12-3 or TRBV12-4 and TRBJ2-6; D is perhaps TRBD1 (5 bases). This CDR3 has 15 residues. The V end was cut by 5 bases, the J end by 2 bases, with 10 bases between. Written as DNA, the CDR3 is TGTGCCAGCAGTCTCGACAGCACTGGGGCCAACGTCCTGACTTTC. Amino acids: CASSLDSTGANVLTF.

This clonotype was counted once. The V and J genes are TRBV5-1 and TRBJ2-1; 8 positions match TRBD2. V dropped 4 bases and J dropped 8; count of bases not matched to a gene: 8. Germline-derived CDR1 and CDR2 are SGHRS and YFSETQ. The CDR3 contains 14 residues. The CDR3 reads CASSTGTSGDEQFF. CDR3 bases: TGCGCCAGCAGCACCGGAACTAGCGGCGATGAGCAGTTCTTC.

The chain is built from TRBV10-3 and TRBJ1-5; tentative D call: TRBD1 (5 bases). CDR1 is ENHRY, CDR2 SYGVKD, per germline. V lost 3 bases and J 4 bases, leaving 13 bases between the germline ends. The CDR3 extends over 15 amino acids. As DNA, the CDR3 is TGTGCCATCAGTGACGAGGGGATGGGGAATCAGCCCCAGCATTTT. This codes for CAISDEGMGNQPQHF.

The J gene is TRBJ1-2, the V gene TRBV9, with a possible D match to TRBD1 (5 bases). V was cut by 8 bases and J by 0 bases, with 14 bases left in between. The CDR3 is 14 residues long. Per germline, CDR1 SGDLS and CDR2 YYNGEE. The CDR3 sequence: CASAPTATNYGYTF. In DNA, the CDR3 is TGTGCCAGTGCCCCGACAGCGACTAACTATGGCTACACCTTC.

On this clonotype: This may be a read error, as it is one base from a much larger clone. The genes are TRBV12-3 or TRBV12-4 and TRBJ2-3, with D possibly TRBD2 on 5 matching bases. CDR3 size: 16 residues. The V gene lost 2 bases and the J gene lost 4 bases, with 16 bases spanning the gap. CDR3 DNA sequence: TGTGCCAGCAGTTTAACCCTAGCCACGGGCGCAGATACGCAGTATTTT. Its protein is CASSLTLATGADTQYF.

This chain connects TRBV3-1 to TRBJ2-7; no definite D call. CDR1 and CDR2 from the germline V gene are LGHDT and YNNKEL (reference sequence). The CDR3 has 15 residues. Trimming left V 2 bases short and J 0 bases short, with 11 bases between. CDR3 loop: CASSQQHLSSYEQYF. CDR3 DNA: TGTGCCAGCAGCCAACAGCACCTAAGCTCCTACGAGCAGTACTTC.

This clonotype occurred a few times. The chain uses TRBV5-1 and TRBJ2-3, with TRBD2 matching 11 bases. The CDR3 is made up of 15 amino acids. Germline CDR1 and CDR2: SGHRS and YFSETQ. After removal of 4 bases from V and 7 bases from J, the junction contained 8 bases not matched to a gene. The CDR3 DNA reads as TGCGCCAGCAGCATATCGACTAGCGGGGTGCATACGCAGTATTTT. This gives the protein CASSISTSGVHTQYF.

This clonotype appeared many times. The chain recombines TRBV7-9 with TRBJ2-3, with TRBD2 identical over 7 bases. Germline CDR1 reads SEHNR; CDR2 reads FQNEAQ (reference sequence). V trimming: 7 bases; J trimming: 0 bases; junction bases outside the gene matches: 7. This CDR3 is built from 15 residues. The CDR3 region has the DNA TGTGCCAGCACCCCAGTGGGGGGGAGCACAGATACGCAGTATTTT. Translated, it gives CASTPVGGSTDTQYF.

This clonotype was picked up a small number of times. V is TRBV7-9 and J is TRBJ2-7, with TRBD1 identical over 8 bases. The CDR3 loop spans 16 amino acids. Germline V lookup: CDR1 SEHNR, CDR2 FQNEAQ (reference sequence). Trimming removed 0 bases from V and 2 bases from J; junction bases left unmatched: 6. CDR3 protein: CASSLAAGGAPYEQYF. DNA of the CDR3: TGTGCCAGCAGCTTAGCCGCAGGGGGCGCACCCTACGAGCAGTACTTC.

The rearrangement uses TRBV7-3 and TRBJ1-2; D is unresolved. CDR1 is SGHTA and CDR2 is FQGTGA in the germline V gene. The CDR3 spans 15 residues. The V gene lost 5 bases and the J gene lost 8 bases, with 21 bases spanning the gap. DNA of the CDR3: TGTGCCAGCAGCGGATACGCCGCAGACCCGGGAGGCTACACCTTC. Protein sequence: CASSGYAADPGGYTF. The full variable domain, completed using reference TRBV7-3 and TRBJ1-2, is GAGVSQTPSNKVTEKGKYVELRCDPISGHTALYWYRQSLGQGPEFLIYFQGTGAADDSGLPNDRFFAVRPEGSVSTLKIQRTERGDSAVYLCASSGYAADPGGYTFGSGTRLTVV.

The rearrangement joins TRBV20-1 to TRBJ2-5; 7 bases fit TRBD1. The tail of the sequence fits TRBJ2-7 better, so the J call may be wrong. Germline V lookup: CDR1 DFQATT, CDR2 SNEGSKA (reference sequence). The CDR3 sequence is 14 residues long. CDR3 bases: TGCAGTGCTAGATTTACAGGGGTACAATACGAGCAGTACTTC. Translating gives CSARFTGVQYEQYF.

The count of this clonotype is one. The chain carries TRBV4-2 and TRBJ2-3; 9 nucleotides match TRBD2. V gave up 2 bases and J gave up 1 base; unmatched junction bases: 7. Germline CDR1 and CDR2: LGHNA and YNFKEQ. The CDR3 length is 17 residues. The CDR3 here is CASSQIIAGAGTDTQYF. For the CDR3, the DNA is TGTGCCAGCAGCCAAATAATAGCGGGAGCAGGCACAGATACGCAGTATTTT.

Worth noting for this clonotype: A much larger clone differs by one base, so this may be a read error. The chain recombines TRBV3-1 with TRBJ2-1, with a tentative D call TRBD2 (5 bases). The end of the DNA aligns better with TRBJ2-7, so the J call may be wrong. Germline-derived CDR1 and CDR2 are LGHDT and YNNKEL (reference sequence). The CDR3 length is 18 residues. The CDR3 coding sequence is TGTGCCAGCAGCGAGAGGGTCTCAACTATTGGCGTTAGGAATGAGCAGTACTTC. Amino acid sequence: CASSERVSTIGVRNEQYF.

This chain uses TRBV30 with TRBJ2-1; the D is unclear. Deletions cut 2 bases from V and 7 bases from J, with 6 bases between. Germline V lookup: CDR1 GTSNPN, CDR2 SVGIG (reference sequence). This CDR3 has 11 amino acids. CDR3 sequence: CAWSRSNEQFF. The CDR3 coding sequence is TGTGCCTGGAGTCGTTCTAATGAGCAGTTCTTC. The entire variable domain, with the rest obtained from reference TRBV30 and TRBJ2-1, is as follows: SQTIHQWPATLVQPVGSPLSLECTVEGTSNPNLYWYRQAAGRGLQLLFYSVGIGQISSEVPQNLSASRPQDRQFILSSKKLLLSDSGFYLCAWSRSNEQFFGPGTRLTVL.

Only one count was recorded for this clonotype. The chain uses TRBV13 and TRBJ2-1; 7 bases fit TRBD2. Losses at the gene ends were 7 bases for V and 1 base for J; bases not matched to a gene: 10. Germline V gene lookup returns CDR1 PRHDT and CDR2 FYEKMQ (reference sequence). The CDR3 length is 16 residues. CDR3 protein: CASTLGGPASYNEQFF. For the CDR3, the DNA is TGTGCCAGCACCTTGGGAGGGCCGGCTTCCTACAATGAGCAGTTCTTC.